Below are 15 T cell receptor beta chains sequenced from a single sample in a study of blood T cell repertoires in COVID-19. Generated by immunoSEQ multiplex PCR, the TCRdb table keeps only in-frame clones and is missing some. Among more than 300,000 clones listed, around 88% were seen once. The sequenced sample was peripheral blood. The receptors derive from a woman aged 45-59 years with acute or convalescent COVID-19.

The CDR3 nucleotides read TGTGCCAGCAGCGCCAAGGGGCTAGTCGGAAGCACAGATACGCAGTATTTT. Its translation: CASSAKGLVGSTDTQYF. The gene calls are TRBV21-1 and TRBJ2-3; whether TRBD1, the table's D call, matches the DNA was not checked. TRBV21-1 is a known pseudogene. The CDR3 totals 17 residues.

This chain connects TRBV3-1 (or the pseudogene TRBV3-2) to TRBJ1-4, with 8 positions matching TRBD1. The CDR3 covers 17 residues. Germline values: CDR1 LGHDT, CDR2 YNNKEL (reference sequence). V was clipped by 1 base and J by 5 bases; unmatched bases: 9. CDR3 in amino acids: CASSQGLPGTGNEKLFF. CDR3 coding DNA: TGTGCCAGCAGCCAAGGCCTACCGGGGACAGGCAATGAAAAACTGTTTTTT.

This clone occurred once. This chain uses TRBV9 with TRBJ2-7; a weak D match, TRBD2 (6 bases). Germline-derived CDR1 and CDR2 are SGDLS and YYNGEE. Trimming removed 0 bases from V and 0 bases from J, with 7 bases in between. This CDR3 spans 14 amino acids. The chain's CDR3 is CASSVGLGSYEQYF. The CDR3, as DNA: TGTGCCAGCAGCGTAGGACTAGGCTCCTACGAGCAGTACTTC.

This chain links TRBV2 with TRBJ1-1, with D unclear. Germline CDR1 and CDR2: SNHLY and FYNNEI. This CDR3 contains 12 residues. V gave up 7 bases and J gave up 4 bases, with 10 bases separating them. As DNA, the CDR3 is TGTGCCAGCACTTTAATCGGCACTGAAGCTTTCTTT. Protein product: CASTLIGTEAFF.

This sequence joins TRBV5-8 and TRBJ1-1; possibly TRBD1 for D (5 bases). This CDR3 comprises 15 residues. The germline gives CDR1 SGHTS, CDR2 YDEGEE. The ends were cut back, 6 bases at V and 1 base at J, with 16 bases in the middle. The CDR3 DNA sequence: TGTGCCAGCATGACTAGGGGTCGCTGGAACACTGAAGCTTTCTTT. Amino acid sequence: CASMTRGRWNTEAFF.

CDR3 sequence reads: CASSEHTGHNTEAFF. The CDR3 region has the DNA TGTGCCAGCAGCGAACACACAGGGCACAACACTGAAGCTTTCTTT. The gene calls are TRBV5-4 and TRBJ1-1, with D possibly matching TRBD1 (6 bases). The CDR3 loop spans 15 amino acids. The germline V and J ends were trimmed by 4 bases and 2 bases, with 15 bases remaining between them. The germline gives CDR1 SGHNT, CDR2 YYREEE (reference sequence).

CDR3: CASSLTRDYGYTF. CDR3 bases: TGTGCCAGCAGCCTCACTCGCGACTATGGCTACACCTTC. V is TRBV4-2 and J is TRBJ1-2; D call uncertain. Germline V CDR1 and CDR2: LGHNA, YNFKEQ. This CDR3 contains 13 residues. Trimming stripped 4 bases from V and 3 bases from J, with 9 bases between.

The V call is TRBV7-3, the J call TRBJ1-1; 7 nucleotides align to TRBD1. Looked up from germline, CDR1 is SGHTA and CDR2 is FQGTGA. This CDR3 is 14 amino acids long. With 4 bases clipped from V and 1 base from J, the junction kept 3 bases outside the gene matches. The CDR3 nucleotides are TGTGCCAGCAGCTCCGGACAGGCGAACACTGAAGCTTTCTTT. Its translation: CASSSGQANTEAFF.

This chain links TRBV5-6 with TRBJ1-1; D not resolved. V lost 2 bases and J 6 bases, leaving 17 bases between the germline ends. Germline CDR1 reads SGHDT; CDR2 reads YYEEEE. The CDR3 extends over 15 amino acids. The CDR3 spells CASSFISAGVSEAFF. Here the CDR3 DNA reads TGTGCCAGCAGCTTCATTTCCGCCGGGGTTTCTGAAGCTTTCTTT.

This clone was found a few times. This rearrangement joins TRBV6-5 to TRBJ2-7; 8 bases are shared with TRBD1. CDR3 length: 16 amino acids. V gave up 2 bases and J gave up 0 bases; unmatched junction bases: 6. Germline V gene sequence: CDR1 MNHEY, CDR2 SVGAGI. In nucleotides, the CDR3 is TGTGCCAGCAGTTACGGCGGACAGGGCCGCTCCTACGAGCAGTACTTC. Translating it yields CASSYGGQGRSYEQYF.

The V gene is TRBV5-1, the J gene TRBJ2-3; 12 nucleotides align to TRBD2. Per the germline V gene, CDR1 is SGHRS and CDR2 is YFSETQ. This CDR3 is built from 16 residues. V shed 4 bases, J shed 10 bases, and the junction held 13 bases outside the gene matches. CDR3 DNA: TGCGCCAGCAGCCCCGGACTAGCGGGACTAAGAATGGCGCAGTATTTT. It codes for CASSPGLAGLRMAQYF. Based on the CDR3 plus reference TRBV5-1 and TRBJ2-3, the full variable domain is KAGVTQTPRYLIKTRGQQVTLSCSPISGHRSVSWYQQTPGQGLQFLFEYFSETQRNKGNFPGRFSGRQFSNSRSEMNVSTLELGDSALYLCASSPGLAGLRMAQYFGPGTRLTVL.

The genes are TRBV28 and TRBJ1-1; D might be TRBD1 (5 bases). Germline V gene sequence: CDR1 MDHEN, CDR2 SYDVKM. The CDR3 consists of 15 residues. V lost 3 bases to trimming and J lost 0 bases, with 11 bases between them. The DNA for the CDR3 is TGTGCCAGCAGTTTGGGGCTGACGTTGAACACTGAAGCTTTCTTT. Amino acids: CASSLGLTLNTEAFF.

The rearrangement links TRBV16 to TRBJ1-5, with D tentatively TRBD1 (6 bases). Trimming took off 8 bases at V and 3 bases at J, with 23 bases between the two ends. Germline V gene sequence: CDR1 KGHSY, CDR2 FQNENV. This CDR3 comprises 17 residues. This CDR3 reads CASALNRHQGPNQPQHF. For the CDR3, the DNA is TGTGCCAGCGCTCTTAACCGACACCAGGGGCCCAATCAGCCCCAGCATTTT.

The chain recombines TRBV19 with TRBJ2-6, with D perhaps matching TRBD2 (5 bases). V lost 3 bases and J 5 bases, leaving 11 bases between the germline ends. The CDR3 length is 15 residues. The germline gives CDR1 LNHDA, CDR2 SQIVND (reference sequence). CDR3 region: CASSMPGSWANVLTF. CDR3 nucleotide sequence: TGTGCCAGTAGTATGCCGGGGTCCTGGGCCAACGTCCTGACTTTC.

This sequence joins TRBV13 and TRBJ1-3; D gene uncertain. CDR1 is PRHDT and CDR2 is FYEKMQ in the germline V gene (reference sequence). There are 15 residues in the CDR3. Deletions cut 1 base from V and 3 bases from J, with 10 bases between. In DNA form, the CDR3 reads TGTGCCAGCAGCTTAGCAGATTTTCGTGGAAACACCATATATTTT. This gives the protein CASSLADFRGNTIYF.